The next 31 T cell receptor beta chains were all read from a single sample in a study of OX40 agonist ivuxolimab in advanced cancers. Profiling relied on immunoSEQ multiplex PCR, and the TCRdb table lists in-frame clones only, not all of them. The data show approximately 60,000 clones, about 83% seen once. Sequencing was performed on CD4+ or CD8+ T cells sorted from blood, taken in a trial of the OX40 agonist ivuxolimab. These receptors came from an adult with an advanced solid tumor such as melanoma, head and neck, liver or kidney cancer.

In this sample, this clone turned up a few times. CDR3 in DNA: TGTGCCAGCAGCAAAGCTGGGACAGGTGGCCACATTTACAACAATGAGCAGTTCTTC. Protein: CASSKAGTGGHIYNNEQFF. This sequence joins TRBV21-1 and TRBJ2-1; TRBD1, the table's D call, was not compared with the DNA. TRBV21-1 is an annotated pseudogene. The CDR3 consists of 19 residues.

In DNA form, the CDR3 reads TGCAGCGCAACCCTTGGGACAGGGGACACTGAAGCTTTCTTT. Its protein is CSATLGTGDTEAFF. The rearrangement links TRBV29-1 to TRBJ1-1; TRBD1 matches 10 bases. CDR3 size: 14 residues. Per the germline V gene, CDR1 is SQVTM and CDR2 is ANQGSEA. V was clipped by 7 bases and J by 3 bases; unmatched bases: 8.

The gene calls are TRBV29-1 and TRBJ1-4; no reliable D call. This CDR3 comprises 14 residues. Germline CDR1 reads SQVTM; CDR2 reads ANQGSEA. Trimming left V 6 bases short and J 0 bases short, with 11 bases between. The CDR3 DNA reads as TGCAGCGTGGGAGTCTCCACAACTAATGAAAAACTGTTTTTT. This sequence encodes CSVGVSTTNEKLFF.

V and J are TRBV12-5 and TRBJ1-1; D gene ambiguous. Deletions cut 4 bases from V and 6 bases from J, with 3 bases between. CDR3 length equals 10 residues. In germline, CDR1 is LGHNT, CDR2 FRNRAP. DNA for the CDR3: TGTGCTAGTGGTTCCCCTGAAGCTTTCTTT. This encodes CASGSPEAFF.

V gene TRBV6-5 combines with J gene TRBJ2-1; tentative D call: TRBD2 (5 bases). Trimming cost V 5 bases and J 6 bases, with 11 bases left between them. Per the germline V gene, CDR1 is MNHEY and CDR2 is SVGAGI. The length of the CDR3 is 13 residues. CDR3 sequence reads: CASSPFAGNEQFF. CDR3 sequence (DNA): TGTGCCAGCAGTCCCTTTGCGGGCAATGAGCAGTTCTTC.

This clone appeared a few times. The genes are TRBV6-1 and TRBJ2-7; weak D call: TRBD2 (5 bases). The V end lost 4 bases, the J end lost 3 bases, and 7 bases lay between the germline ends. Germline V lookup: CDR1 MNHNS, CDR2 SASEGT. The CDR3 has 12 amino acids. CDR3 DNA: TGTGCCAGCAGTGGAGGGATCTACGAGCAGTACTTC. Translated, it gives CASSGGIYEQYF.

This chain connects TRBV6-4 to TRBJ2-5; TRBD2 aligns across 7 bases. Germline loops: CDR1 MRHNA, CDR2 SNTAGT. V gave up 8 bases and J gave up 5 bases; unmatched junction bases: 14. The CDR3 is made up of 15 amino acids. CDR3 protein: CASGSYAGVSETQYF. The CDR3 bases are TGTGCCAGCGGATCTTACGCGGGAGTGAGTGAGACCCAGTACTTC.

V and J are TRBV19 and TRBJ1-5; no clear D gene. The length of the CDR3 is 13 residues. Germline V gene lookup returns CDR1 LNHDA and CDR2 SQIVND (reference sequence). Deletions cut 4 bases from V and 2 bases from J, with 6 bases between. This CDR3 is CASSNWGNQPQHF. In nucleotides, the CDR3 is TGTGCCAGTAGTAACTGGGGCAATCAGCCCCAGCATTTT. The whole variable domain, remainder taken from reference TRBV19 and TRBJ1-5, is DGGITQSPKYLFRKEGQNVTLSCEQNLNHDAMYWYRQDPGQGLRLIYYSQIVNDFQKGDIAEGYSVSREKKESFPLTVTSAQKNPTAFYLCASSNWGNQPQHFGDGTRLSIL.

The chain is built from TRBV2 and TRBJ2-3; D call uncertain. In germline, CDR1 is SNHLY, CDR2 FYNNEI. This CDR3 region has 18 residues. Trimming left V 2 bases short and J 0 bases short, with 18 bases between. CDR3 in DNA: TGTGCCAGCAGTGAACCGAACCTCGGAGCAACTAGCACAGATACGCAGTATTTT. It specifies CASSEPNLGATSTDTQYF.

The gene calls are TRBV14 and TRBJ2-7; TRBD2 aligns across 11 bases. After removal of 2 bases from V and 5 bases from J, the junction contained 5 bases not matched to a gene. Germline CDR1 reads SGHDN; CDR2 reads FVKESK. The CDR3 runs 15 residues. The CDR3 DNA is TGTGCCAGCAGCCAACTACTAGCGGGAGCTAACGAGCAGTACTTC. Residues: CASSQLLAGANEQYF.

This clone was seen a single time. The CDR3 sequence is CASSGVRQPSSGNTIYF. The CDR3 nucleotides read TGTGCCAGCTCAGGGGTCCGACAGCCGTCCTCTGGAAACACCATATATTTT. The rearrangement joins TRBV18 to TRBJ1-3; tentatively, D is TRBD1 (5 bases). The CDR3 runs to 17 residues. Germline V CDR1 and CDR2: KGHSH, LQKENI. V lost 5 bases, J lost 0 bases, and 17 bases lay in between.

The CDR3 DNA is TGTGCCAGCAGTTTATATGGACAGCTTAACACTGAAGCTTTCTTT. Translating it yields CASSLYGQLNTEAFF. The V call is TRBV28, the J call TRBJ1-1, with D maybe TRBD1 (6 bases). Germline values: CDR1 MDHEN, CDR2 SYDVKM. The CDR3 covers 15 residues. V was pared by 1 base and J by 2 bases, with 11 bases between.

This chain joins TRBV5-1 and TRBJ2-2; tentatively, D is TRBD1 (5 bases). The V end lost 0 bases, the J end lost 6 bases, and 15 bases lay between the germline ends. The CDR3 totals 16 residues. Germline V gene lookup returns CDR1 SGHRS and CDR2 YFSETQ. The CDR3 nucleotides read TGCGCCAGCAGCTTGGGGGGCGCGGTGTATTCCGGGGAGCTGTTTTTT. Its protein product is CASSLGGAVYSGELFF.

CDR3 coding DNA: TGTGCCAGCAGCTTAACACAGGACAGGTTTTTAGCTGGAAACACCATATATTTT. Translation: CASSLTQDRFLAGNTIYF. This chain links TRBV7-2 with TRBJ1-3; 7 nucleotides match TRBD1. The CDR3 length is 18 residues. V gave up 2 bases and J gave up 2 bases; unmatched junction bases: 12. Germline V gives CDR1 SGHTA, CDR2 FQGNSA. Using reference TRBV7-2 and TRBJ1-3 for the parts outside the CDR3, the full variable domain is GAGVSQSPSNKVTEKGKDVELRCDPISGHTALYWYRQSLGQGLEFLIYFQGNSAPDKSGLPSDRFSAERTGGSVSTLTIQRTQQEDSAVYLCASSLTQDRFLAGNTIYFGEGSWLTVV.

The chain employs TRBV5-1 and TRBJ1-1, with D tentatively TRBD1 (5 bases). Between the trimmed V and J ends, which lost 0 bases and 0 bases, there was a span of 6 bases. The CDR3 runs to 14 residues. CDR1 is SGHRS and CDR2 is YFSETQ in the germline V gene. CDR3 residues: CASSLGQMNTEAFF. CDR3 nucleotides: TGCGCCAGCAGCTTGGGACAGATGAACACTGAAGCTTTCTTT.

In nucleotides, the CDR3 is TGCGCCAGCAGCCCCGGGACGGGACGGGCCTACGAGCAGTACTTC. Its protein is CASSPGTGRAYEQYF. This chain joins TRBV5-1 and TRBJ2-7, with D perhaps matching TRBD1 or TRBD2 (5 bases each). Germline V gene lookup returns CDR1 SGHRS and CDR2 YFSETQ. V was pared by 4 bases and J by 2 bases, with 16 bases between. The CDR3 has 15 amino acids.

In its sample, this clone was seen a few times. The chain is built from TRBV11-2 and TRBJ2-2, with 15 bases lining up with TRBD2. The CDR3 spans 17 residues. Germline assignment: CDR1 SGHAT and CDR2 FQNNGV. With 4 bases clipped from V and 3 bases from J, the junction kept 3 bases outside the gene matches. CDR3 protein: CASSSGLAGGYTGELFF. DNA of the CDR3: TGTGCCAGCAGCTCGGGACTAGCGGGGGGATACACCGGGGAGCTGTTTTTT.

This chain links TRBV7-8 with TRBJ2-5, with no clear D. The CDR3 extends over 12 amino acids. Trimming shortened V by 2 bases and J by 9 bases, and 10 bases separated the two germline ends. From germline, CDR1 is SGHVS and CDR2 FQNEAQ. Here the CDR3 DNA reads TGTGCCAGCAGCTTAACCCCAGGCGCCCAGTACTTC. This sequence encodes CASSLTPGAQYF.

V is TRBV4-1 and J is TRBJ2-7; a weak D match, TRBD2 (6 bases). Germline V CDR1 and CDR2: MGHRA, YSYEKL. CDR3 size: 15 residues. Trimming took 0 bases from V and 5 from J, leaving 14 bases between them. The CDR3 DNA sequence: TGCGCCAGCAGCCAAGATTTTTACGGGAGAAACGAGCAGTACTTC. It encodes CASSQDFYGRNEQYF.

The chain couples TRBV10-1 to TRBJ1-3; TRBD1 matches at 8 bases. Trimming at V came to 6 bases and at J to 2 bases, leaving 3 bases not matched to a gene. This CDR3 spans 14 amino acids. Germline lookup yields CDR1 WNHNN and CDR2 SYGVQD (reference sequence). As DNA, the CDR3 is TGCGCCAGCAGAGCACAGGGGGCTGGAAACACCATATATTTT. Protein: CASRAQGAGNTIYF.

This clone occurred a few times. V usage is TRBV9 and J usage is TRBJ1-1, with D possibly matching TRBD1 (5 bases). This CDR3 region has 16 residues. From germline, CDR1 is SGDLS and CDR2 YYNGEE. V gave up 3 bases and J gave up 1 base, with 16 bases separating them. This CDR3 reads CASSAARGATNTEAFF. The CDR3 DNA reads TGTGCCAGCAGCGCCGCCCGCGGGGCGACGAACACTGAAGCTTTCTTT.

The table lists this clone with a few counts. The chain links TRBV5-6 to TRBJ1-2, with 10 bases identical to TRBD1. Germline lookup yields CDR1 SGHDT and CDR2 YYEEEE. The J segment lost 5 bases and the V segment lost 3 bases, leaving 7 bases of the junction unmatched. The CDR3 has 15 residues. The CDR3 reads CASSSDRGPRYGYTF. The CDR3 DNA is TGTGCCAGCAGCTCCGACAGGGGGCCTCGTTATGGCTACACCTTC. The whole variable domain, remainder taken from reference TRBV5-6 and TRBJ1-2, is DAGVTQSPTHLIKTRGQQVTLRCSPKSGHDTVSWYQQALGQGPQFIFQYYEEEERQRGNFPDRFSGHQFPNYSSELNVNALLLGDSALYLCASSSDRGPRYGYTFGSGTRLTVV.

The chain uses TRBV7-2 and TRBJ1-2, with 7 nucleotides matching TRBD1. There are 15 residues in the CDR3. With 5 bases clipped from V and 3 bases from J, the junction kept 9 bases outside the gene matches. Germline values: CDR1 SGHTA, CDR2 FQGNSA. The CDR3 region has the DNA TGTGCCAGCAGCGGTAGGGACAGCGCATACTATGGCTACACCTTC. Translation gives CASSGRDSAYYGYTF. The variable domain in full, completed from reference TRBV7-2 and TRBJ1-2, reads GAGVSQSPSNKVTEKGKDVELRCDPISGHTALYWYRQSLGQGLEFLIYFQGNSAPDKSGLPSDRFSAERTGGSVSTLTIQRTQQEDSAVYLCASSGRDSAYYGYTFGSGTRLTVV.

V is TRBV5-4 and J is TRBJ1-2; weak D call: TRBD1 (5 bases). V was shortened by 0 bases and J by 2 bases, with 14 bases between the two germline ends. Germline V gene sequence: CDR1 SGHNT, CDR2 YYREEE (reference sequence). CDR3 length: 16 residues. Here the CDR3 reads CASSLGAGRDNYGYTF. Written as DNA, the CDR3 is TGTGCCAGCAGCTTGGGGGCAGGACGGGACAACTATGGCTACACCTTC.

The chain joins TRBV5-4 to TRBJ2-1; 8 bases map to TRBD1. Germline V gene data show CDR1 as SGHNT and CDR2 as YYREEE (reference sequence). The CDR3 sequence is 15 residues long. Trimming cost V 2 bases and J 6 bases; bases outside gene matches: 7. CDR3 nucleotide sequence: TGTGCCAGCAGCTTCGGGGGACAGGACTTCAATGAGCAGTTCTTC. It specifies CASSFGGQDFNEQFF.

J is TRBJ1-1 and V is TRBV11-2; D gene ambiguous. CDR3 length: 14 residues. Germline loops: CDR1 SGHAT, CDR2 FQNNGV. Between the trimmed V and J ends, which lost 4 bases and 1 base, there was a span of 10 bases. The CDR3 nucleotides are TGTGCCAGCAGCTCGCCCCCCGAGAACACTGAAGCTTTCTTT. The encoded protein is CASSSPPENTEAFF.

The V and J genes are TRBV30 and TRBJ2-6; 9 bases are shared with TRBD1. The V gene end was trimmed by 4 bases and the J gene end by 1 base; junction bases not matched to a gene: 8. This CDR3 has 17 residues. The germline CDR1 and CDR2 sequences are GTSNPN and SVGIG (reference sequence). The CDR3 loop is CAWKGDRVKSGANVLTF. The DNA of the CDR3 is TGTGCCTGGAAAGGGGACAGGGTAAAATCTGGGGCCAACGTCCTGACTTTC.

By proportion, this clone is medium-sized (0.01 to 0.1%). The V and J genes are TRBV30 and TRBJ1-1, with D unresolved. Per germline, CDR1 GTSNPN and CDR2 SVGIG (reference sequence). The ends were cut back, 0 bases at V and 4 bases at J, with 12 bases in the middle. The CDR3 consists of 14 residues. For the CDR3, the DNA is TGTGCCTGGAGTGTTCCCGGACGGACCACTGAAGCTTTCTTT. Its translation is CAWSVPGRTTEAFF.

This clone appeared a few times. This chain connects TRBV21-1 to TRBJ1-1. TRBV21-1 is a documented pseudogene. This CDR3 is 15 amino acids long. The CDR3 coding sequence is TGTGCCAGCAGCAAAGCGGTTGGGGGGTACACTGAAGCTTTCTTT. It encodes CASSKAVGGYTEAFF.

This clone was counted once. V gene TRBV19 combines with J gene TRBJ2-7; 10 bases agree with TRBD2. The CDR3 is 14 amino acids. Germline trimming cut 5 bases from V and 4 bases from J; bases unmatched to any gene: 5. Germline CDR1 reads LNHDA; CDR2 reads SQIVND (reference sequence). The CDR3 DNA follows: TGTGCCAGTAGTGAGCGGGAGGGCTGGTACGAGCAGTACTTC. Amino acid sequence: CASSEREGWYEQYF.

The chain carries TRBV5-1 and TRBJ2-7, with a weak D call TRBD1 (6 bases). Trimming left V 0 bases short and J 1 base short, with 14 bases between. The germline CDR1 and CDR2 sequences are SGHRS and YFSETQ. This CDR3 spans 16 amino acids. The DNA of the CDR3 is TGCGCCAGCAGCTTGGGGGCAGGGGCGGCGTCCTACGAGCAGTACTTC. Translated: CASSLGAGAASYEQYF.